This paragraph covers one T cell receptor (beta chain) sequence. This specimen belongs to a study of blood T cell repertoires in COVID-19. Data came from immunoSEQ multiplex PCR; TCRdb stores just in-frame clones and leaves some out. The sample lists approximately 160,000 clones; 70% to 90% were seen once. Sequences were obtained from peripheral blood. The TCR comes from a human donor in a cohort sampled during active COVID-19.

The CDR3 DNA is TGTGCCAGCAGGGGCAAGATCCAGGGCCCCCTGGGTTACGAGCAGTACTTC. Protein product: CASRGKIQGPLGYEQYF. The chain links TRBV7-9 to TRBJ2-7; D perhaps matches TRBD1 (5 bases). Per germline, CDR1 SEHNR and CDR2 FQNEAQ (reference sequence). V dropped 6 bases and J dropped 4 bases, with 25 bases sitting between them. This CDR3 is 17 amino acids long.